The rows below give T cell receptor beta chains drawn from one sample of a study of tumor and adjacent non-tumor tissue in lung cancer. TCRdb fed the multiplex PCR reads into MiXCR, producing one record per CDR3 protein. This sample has 50,000 or so distinct CDR3 sequences, with roughly 69% found just once. What was sequenced was distant non-tumor lung tissue. These receptors all stem from a woman aged 55-75 years with non-small cell lung cancer. The CDR3 runs from the conserved cysteine through the conserved F or W. D genes are given only for firm matches. Rows give clone size only sometimes, using once, few, many, or a class for an expanded clone.

abundance: once; d_gene: .; j_gene: TRBJ2-1; v_gene: TRBV20-1; CDR3aa: CSAREGQRGAYNEQFF; CDR3nt: TGCAGTGCTAGGGAGGGTCAAAGGGGGGCGTACAATGAGCAGTTCTTC
abundance: .; d_gene: .; j_gene: TRBJ1-5; v_gene: TRBV6-2/TRBV6-3; CDR3aa: CASSYTGDTFSNQPQHF; CDR3nt: TGTGCCAGTAGTTACACGGGGGACACCTTTAGCAATCAGCCCCAGCATTTT
abundance: .; d_gene: .; j_gene: TRBJ2-1; v_gene: TRBV28; CDR3aa: CASSHWGHRTYNEQFF; CDR3nt: TGTGCCAGCAGTCACTGGGGTCACAGAACGTACAATGAGCAGTTCTTC
abundance: .; d_gene: .; j_gene: TRBJ2-7; v_gene: TRBV4-3; CDR3aa: CDSSQERYYYEQYF; CDR3nt: TGCGACAGCAGCCAAGAACGGTATTACTACGAGCAGTATTTC
abundance: many; d_gene: .; j_gene: TRBJ1-4; v_gene: TRBV11-2; CDR3aa: CASSLGVKGDLFF; CDR3nt: TGTGCCAGCAGCTTGGGGGTGAAAGGGGACCTGTTTTTT
abundance: .; d_gene: TRBD1; j_gene: TRBJ2-7; v_gene: TRBV6-2/TRBV6-3; CDR3aa: CASNSRQGYEQYF; CDR3nt: TGTGCCAGCAACTCGAGACAGGGATACGAGCAGTACTTC
abundance: .; d_gene: .; j_gene: TRBJ2-3; v_gene: TRBV9; CDR3aa: CASSVVPQNTDTQYF; CDR3nt: TGTGCCAGCAGCGTAGTGCCGCAAAACACAGATACGCAGTATTTT
abundance: .; d_gene: .; j_gene: TRBJ2-1; v_gene: TRBV11-3; CDR3aa: CATSKDELGNEHFF; CDR3nt: TGTGCCACCAGCAAGGATGAATTAGGCAATGAGCACTTCTTC
abundance: .; d_gene: .; j_gene: TRBJ1-1; v_gene: TRBV4-3; CDR3aa: CASRQEVEYTEAFF; CDR3nt: TGCGCCAGCAGGCAAGAGGTCGAGTACACTGAGGCTTTCTTT
abundance: many; d_gene: .; j_gene: TRBJ1-2; v_gene: TRBV6-2/TRBV6-3; CDR3aa: CASIGREDSGYTF; CDR3nt: TGTGCCAGCATCGGCAGGGAAGACTCTGGCTACACCTTC
abundance: .; d_gene: .; j_gene: TRBJ2-1; v_gene: TRBV11-3; CDR3aa: CASSPPGGGVNNEQFF; CDR3nt: TGTGCCAGCAGCCCTCCCGGCGGCGGGGTGAACAATGAGCAGTTCTTC
abundance: once; d_gene: .; j_gene: TRBJ2-1; v_gene: TRBV4-3; CDR3aa: CVSSQSREQFF; CDR3nt: TGCGTCAGCAGTCAGAGTAGGGAGCAGTTCTTC
abundance: .; d_gene: TRBD2; j_gene: TRBJ2-4; v_gene: TRBV6-5; CDR3aa: CTSRPITSDKNIQYF; CDR3nt: TGTACCAGCAGGCCTATTACTAGCGACAAAAACATTCAGTACTTC
abundance: .; d_gene: TRBD1; j_gene: TRBJ1-2; v_gene: TRBV6-1; CDR3aa: CASTAQGINGYAF; CDR3nt: TGTGCCAGCACTGCACAGGGGATAAATGGCTACGCCTTT
abundance: .; d_gene: .; j_gene: TRBJ2-2; v_gene: TRBV6-2/TRBV6-3; CDR3aa: CASSRSSGPSGTGEMFF; CDR3nt: TGTGCCAGCAGTAGATCCTCCGGGCCAAGTGGGACCGGGGAGATGTTTTTT
abundance: .; d_gene: .; j_gene: TRBJ2-1; v_gene: TRBV5-5; CDR3aa: CASNFTWSSAGGNEQFF; CDR3nt: TGTGCCAGCAACTTCACCTGGAGCTCAGCCGGGGGCAATGAGCAGTTCTTC
abundance: .; d_gene: TRBD1; j_gene: TRBJ2-3; v_gene: TRBV12-3/TRBV12-4; CDR3aa: CASSLTGTEATDTQYF; CDR3nt: TGTGCCAGCAGTTTAACCGGGACAGAAGCGACAGATACGCAGTATTTT
abundance: medium-sized; d_gene: TRBD1; j_gene: TRBJ2-5; v_gene: TRBV5-5; CDR3aa: CASSSLTGAETQYF; CDR3nt: TGTGCCAGCAGCTCTCTGACAGGGGCCGAGACCCAGTACTTC
abundance: .; d_gene: .; j_gene: TRBJ2-5; v_gene: TRBV5-1; CDR3aa: CASSLGYSQETQYF; CDR3nt: TGCGCCAGCAGCTTGGGCTACAGTCAAGAGACCCAGTACTTC
abundance: .; d_gene: .; j_gene: TRBJ1-3; v_gene: TRBV28; CDR3aa: CASRKLGGNGVDTTYF; CDR3nt: TGTGCCAGCAGGAAGTTGGGGGGAAACGGTGTGGATACCACATATTTT
abundance: .; d_gene: TRBD1; j_gene: TRBJ1-2; v_gene: TRBV11-3; CDR3aa: CASSHGQGGFGCTF; CDR3nt: TGTGCCAGCAGCCACGGACAGGGGGGATTCGGCTGCACCTTC
abundance: .; d_gene: .; j_gene: TRBJ2-3; v_gene: TRBV29-1; CDR3aa: CSAPGTRHTDTHYF; CDR3nt: TGCAGCGCTCCCGGGACAAGGCACACAGATACGCACTATTTT
abundance: .; d_gene: .; j_gene: TRBJ1-2; v_gene: TRBV12-3/TRBV12-4; CDR3aa: CARSSQGFYGYTF; CDR3nt: TGTGCCAGGAGCTCGCAGGGGTTCTATGGCTACACCTTC
abundance: .; d_gene: .; j_gene: TRBJ1-2; v_gene: TRBV5-1; CDR3aa: CASNLEVRNSAGYTF; CDR3nt: TGCGCCAGCAACTTGGAGGTGCGCAACTCGGCTGGCTACACCTTC
abundance: many; d_gene: TRBD1; j_gene: TRBJ1-4; v_gene: TRBV28; CDR3aa: CASSIPTGGSDEKLFF; CDR3nt: TGTGCCAGCAGCATACCGACAGGGGGGAGTGATGAAAAACTGTTTTTT
abundance: .; d_gene: .; j_gene: TRBJ2-7; v_gene: TRBV5-1; CDR3aa: CASSLGEKPYEQYF; CDR3nt: TGCGCCAGCAGCTTGGGAGAGAAACCCTACGAGCAGTACTTC
abundance: few; d_gene: .; j_gene: TRBJ2-1; v_gene: TRBV11-3; CDR3aa: CASSRMSEGGGEQFF; CDR3nt: TGTGCCAGCAGCCGTATGTCAGAGGGGGGAGGTGAGCAGTTCTTC